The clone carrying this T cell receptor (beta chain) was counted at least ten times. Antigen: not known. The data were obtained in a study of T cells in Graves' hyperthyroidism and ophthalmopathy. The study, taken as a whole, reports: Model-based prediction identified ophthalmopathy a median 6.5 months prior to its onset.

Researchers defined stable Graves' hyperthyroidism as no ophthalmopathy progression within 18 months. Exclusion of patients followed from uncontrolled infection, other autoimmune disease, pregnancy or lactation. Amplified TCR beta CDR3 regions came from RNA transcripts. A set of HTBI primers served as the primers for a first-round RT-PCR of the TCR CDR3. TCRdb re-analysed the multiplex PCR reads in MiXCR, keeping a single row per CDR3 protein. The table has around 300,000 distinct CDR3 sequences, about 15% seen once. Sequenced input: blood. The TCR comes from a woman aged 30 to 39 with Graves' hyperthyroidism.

CDR3 nucleotide sequence: TGTGCCAGCACCCTGGGGCTAGCGGGCACCTACGAGCAGTACTTC. Its protein product is CASTLGLAGTYEQYF. The V gene is TRBV11-2, the J gene TRBJ2-7; 8 bases are a match to TRBD2. CDR1 is SGHAT and CDR2 is FQNNGV in the germline V gene. The CDR3 covers 15 residues. Trimming took 7 bases from V and 2 from J; bases not matched to a gene: 10.